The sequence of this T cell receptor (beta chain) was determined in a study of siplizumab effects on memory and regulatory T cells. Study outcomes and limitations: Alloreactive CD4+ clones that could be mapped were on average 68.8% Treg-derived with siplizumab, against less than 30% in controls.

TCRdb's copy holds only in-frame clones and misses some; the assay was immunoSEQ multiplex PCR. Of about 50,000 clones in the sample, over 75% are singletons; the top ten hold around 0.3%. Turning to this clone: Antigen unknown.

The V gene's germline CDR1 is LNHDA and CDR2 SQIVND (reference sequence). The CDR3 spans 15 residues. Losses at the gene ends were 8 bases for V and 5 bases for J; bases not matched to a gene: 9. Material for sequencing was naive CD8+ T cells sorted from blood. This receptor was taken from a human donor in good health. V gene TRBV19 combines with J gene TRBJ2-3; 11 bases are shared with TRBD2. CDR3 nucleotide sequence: TGTGCCAGTTCTTGGGGACTAGCGGAGAAAGATACGCAGTATTTT. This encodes CASSWGLAEKDTQYF. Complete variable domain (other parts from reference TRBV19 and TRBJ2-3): DGGITQSPKYLFRKEGQNVTLSCEQNLNHDAMYWYRQDPGQGLRLIYYSQIVNDFQKGDIAEGYSVSREKKESFPLTVTSAQKNPTAFYLCASSWGLAEKDTQYFGPGTRLTVL.